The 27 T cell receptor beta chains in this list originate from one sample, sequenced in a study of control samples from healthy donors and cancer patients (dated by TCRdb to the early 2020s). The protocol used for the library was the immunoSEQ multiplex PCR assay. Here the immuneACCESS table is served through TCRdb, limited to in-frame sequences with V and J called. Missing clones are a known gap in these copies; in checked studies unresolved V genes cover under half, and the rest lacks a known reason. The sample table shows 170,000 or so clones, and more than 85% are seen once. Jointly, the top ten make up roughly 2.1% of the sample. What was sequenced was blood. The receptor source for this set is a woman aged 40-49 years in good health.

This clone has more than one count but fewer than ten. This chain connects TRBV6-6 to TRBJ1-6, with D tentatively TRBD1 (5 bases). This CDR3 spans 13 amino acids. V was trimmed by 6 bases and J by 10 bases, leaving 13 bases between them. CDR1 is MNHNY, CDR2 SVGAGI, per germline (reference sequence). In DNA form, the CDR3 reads TGTGCCAGCAGAACCAGAGAGGGGTCACCCCTCCACTTT. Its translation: CASRTREGSPLHF.

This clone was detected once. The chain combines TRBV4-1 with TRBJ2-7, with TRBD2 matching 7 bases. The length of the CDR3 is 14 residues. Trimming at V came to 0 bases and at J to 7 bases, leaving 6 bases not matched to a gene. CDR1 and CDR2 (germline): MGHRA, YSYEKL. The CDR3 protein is CASSQEPAGWEQYF. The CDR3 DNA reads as TGCGCCAGCAGCCAAGAACCAGCGGGGTGGGAGCAGTACTTC.

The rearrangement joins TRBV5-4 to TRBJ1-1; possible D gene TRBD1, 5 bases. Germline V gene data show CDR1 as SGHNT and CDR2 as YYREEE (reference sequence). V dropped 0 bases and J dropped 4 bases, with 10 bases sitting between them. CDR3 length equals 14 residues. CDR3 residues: CASSLVGGATEAFF. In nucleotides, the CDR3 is TGTGCCAGCAGCTTGGTCGGGGGAGCCACTGAAGCTTTCTTT.

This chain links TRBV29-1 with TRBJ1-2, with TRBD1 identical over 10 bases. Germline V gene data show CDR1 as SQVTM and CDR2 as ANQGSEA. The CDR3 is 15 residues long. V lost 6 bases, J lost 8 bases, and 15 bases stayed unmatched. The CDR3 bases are TGCAGCGTCCGCTCCTCCGGGACAGGGGTGATGGGCTACACCTTC. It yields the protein CSVRSSGTGVMGYTF.

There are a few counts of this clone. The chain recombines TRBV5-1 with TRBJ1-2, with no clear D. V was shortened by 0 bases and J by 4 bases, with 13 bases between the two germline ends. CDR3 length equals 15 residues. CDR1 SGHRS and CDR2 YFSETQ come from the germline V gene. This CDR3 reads CASSLELAPSYGYTF. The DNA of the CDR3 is TGCGCCAGCAGCTTGGAGTTGGCACCGAGCTATGGCTACACCTTC.

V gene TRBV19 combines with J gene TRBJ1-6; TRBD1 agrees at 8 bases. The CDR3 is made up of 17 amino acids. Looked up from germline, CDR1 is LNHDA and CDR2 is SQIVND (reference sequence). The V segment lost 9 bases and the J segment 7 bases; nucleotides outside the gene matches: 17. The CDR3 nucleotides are TGTGCCAGCCCCAACCCCGGACAGGGAAGGTGGAATTCACCCCTCCACTTT. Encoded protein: CASPNPGQGRWNSPLHF.

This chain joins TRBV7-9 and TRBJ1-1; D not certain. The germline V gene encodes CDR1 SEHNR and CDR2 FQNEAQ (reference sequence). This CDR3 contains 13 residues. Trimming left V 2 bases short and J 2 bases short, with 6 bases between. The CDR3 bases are TGTGCCAGCAGCTTACAGGAAAACACTGAAGCTTTCTTT. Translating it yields CASSLQENTEAFF.

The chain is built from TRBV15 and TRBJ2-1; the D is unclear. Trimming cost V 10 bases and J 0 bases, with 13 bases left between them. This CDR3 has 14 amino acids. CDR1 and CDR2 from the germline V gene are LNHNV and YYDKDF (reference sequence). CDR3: CASKKQSSYNEQFF. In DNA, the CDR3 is TGTGCCAGTAAGAAACAGAGCTCCTACAATGAGCAGTTCTTC.

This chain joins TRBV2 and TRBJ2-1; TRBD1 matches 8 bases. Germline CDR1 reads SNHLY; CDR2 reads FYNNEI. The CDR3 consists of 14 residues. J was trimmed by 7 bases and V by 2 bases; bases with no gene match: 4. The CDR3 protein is CASSEQGAGNEQFF. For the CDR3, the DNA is TGTGCCAGCAGTGAACAGGGGGCGGGAAATGAGCAGTTCTTC.

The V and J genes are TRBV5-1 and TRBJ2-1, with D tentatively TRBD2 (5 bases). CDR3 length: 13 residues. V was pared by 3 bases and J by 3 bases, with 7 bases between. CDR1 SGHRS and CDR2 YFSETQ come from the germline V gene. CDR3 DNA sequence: TGCGCCAGCAGCTCCGGACTCTACAATGAGCAGTTCTTC. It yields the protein CASSSGLYNEQFF.

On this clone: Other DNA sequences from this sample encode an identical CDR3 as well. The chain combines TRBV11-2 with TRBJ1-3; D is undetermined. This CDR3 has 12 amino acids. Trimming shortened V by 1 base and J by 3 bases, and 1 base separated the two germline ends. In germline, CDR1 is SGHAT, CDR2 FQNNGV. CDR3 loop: CASSLGGNTIYF. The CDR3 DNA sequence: TGTGCCAGCAGCTTAGGTGGAAACACCATATATTTT.

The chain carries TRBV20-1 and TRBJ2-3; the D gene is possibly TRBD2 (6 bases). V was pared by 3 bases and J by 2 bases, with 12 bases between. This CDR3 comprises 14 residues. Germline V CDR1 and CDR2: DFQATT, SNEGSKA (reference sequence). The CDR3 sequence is CSASGGLLTDTQYF. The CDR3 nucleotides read TGCAGTGCTAGTGGGGGACTCCTCACAGATACGCAGTATTTT.

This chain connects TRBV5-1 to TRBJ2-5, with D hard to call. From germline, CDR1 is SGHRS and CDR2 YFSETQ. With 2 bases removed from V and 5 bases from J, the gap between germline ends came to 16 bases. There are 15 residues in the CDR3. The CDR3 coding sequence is TGCGCCAGCAGCTTAAAGGGCCACAGTCAGGAGACCCAGTACTTC. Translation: CASSLKGHSQETQYF. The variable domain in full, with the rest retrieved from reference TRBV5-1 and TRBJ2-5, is KAGVTQTPRYLIKTRGQQVTLSCSPISGHRSVSWYQQTPGQGLQFLFEYFSETQRNKGNFPGRFSGRQFSNSRSEMNVSTLELGDSALYLCASSLKGHSQETQYFGPGTRLLVL.

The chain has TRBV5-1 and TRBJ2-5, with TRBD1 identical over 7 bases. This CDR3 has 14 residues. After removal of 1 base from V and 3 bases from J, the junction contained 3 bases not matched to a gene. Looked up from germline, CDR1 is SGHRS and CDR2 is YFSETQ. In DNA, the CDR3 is TGCGCCAGCAGCTTGATACAGGGGAAAGAGACCCAGTACTTC. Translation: CASSLIQGKETQYF.

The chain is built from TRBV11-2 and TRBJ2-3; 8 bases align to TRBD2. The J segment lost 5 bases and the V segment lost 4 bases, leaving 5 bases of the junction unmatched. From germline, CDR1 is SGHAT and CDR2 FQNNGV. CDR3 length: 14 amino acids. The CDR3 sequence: CASSSSLAGDTQYF. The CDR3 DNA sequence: TGTGCCAGCAGCTCCTCCCTAGCGGGAGATACGCAGTATTTT.

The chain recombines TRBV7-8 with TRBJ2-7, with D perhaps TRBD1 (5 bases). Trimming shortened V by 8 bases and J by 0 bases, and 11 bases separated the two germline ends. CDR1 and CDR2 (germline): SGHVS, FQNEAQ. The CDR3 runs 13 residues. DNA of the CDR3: TGTGCCAGCGCAAAAGACAGCTCCTACGAGCAGTACTTC. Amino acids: CASAKDSSYEQYF. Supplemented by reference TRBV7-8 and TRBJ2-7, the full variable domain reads GAGVSQSPRYKVAKRGQDVALRCDPISGHVSLFWYQQALGQGPEFLTYFQNEAQLDKSGLPSDRFFAERPEGSVSTLKIQRTQQEDSAVYLCASAKDSSYEQYFGPGTRLTVT.

CDR3 residues: CASSPRPSGNTIYF. In DNA form, the CDR3 reads TGTGCCAGCAGTCCACGACCCTCTGGAAACACCATATATTTT. This chain links TRBV6-6 with TRBJ1-3; D unclear. Looked up from germline, CDR1 is MNHNY and CDR2 is SVGAGI (reference sequence). This CDR3 region has 14 residues. V was pared by 5 bases and J by 0 bases, with 8 bases between.

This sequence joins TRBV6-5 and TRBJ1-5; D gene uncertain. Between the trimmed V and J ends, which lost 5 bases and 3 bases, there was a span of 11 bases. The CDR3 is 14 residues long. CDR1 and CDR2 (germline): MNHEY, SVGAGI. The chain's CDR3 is CASSPRVSNQPQHF. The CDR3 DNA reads TGTGCCAGCAGTCCAAGGGTATCCAATCAGCCCCAGCATTTT.

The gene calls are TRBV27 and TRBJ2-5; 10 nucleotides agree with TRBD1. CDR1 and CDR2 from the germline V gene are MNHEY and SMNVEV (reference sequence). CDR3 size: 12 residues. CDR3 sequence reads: CPGTGVSETQYF. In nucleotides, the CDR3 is TGTCCCGGGACAGGGGTTTCAGAGACCCAGTACTTC.

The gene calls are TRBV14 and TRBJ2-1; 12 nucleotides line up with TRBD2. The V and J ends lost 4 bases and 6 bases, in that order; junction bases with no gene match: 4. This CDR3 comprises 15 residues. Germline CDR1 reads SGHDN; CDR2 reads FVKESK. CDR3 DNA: TGTGCCAGCAGCCCCCTAGCGGGGGGGCCCAATGAGCAGTTCTTC. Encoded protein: CASSPLAGGPNEQFF.

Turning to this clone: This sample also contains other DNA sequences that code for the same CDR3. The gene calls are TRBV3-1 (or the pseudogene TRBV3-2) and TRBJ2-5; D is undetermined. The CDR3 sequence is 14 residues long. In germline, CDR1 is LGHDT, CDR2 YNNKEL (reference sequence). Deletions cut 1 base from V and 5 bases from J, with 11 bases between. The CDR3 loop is CASSQGLVGETQYF. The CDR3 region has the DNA TGTGCCAGCAGCCAAGGTTTGGTGGGGGAGACCCAGTACTTC.

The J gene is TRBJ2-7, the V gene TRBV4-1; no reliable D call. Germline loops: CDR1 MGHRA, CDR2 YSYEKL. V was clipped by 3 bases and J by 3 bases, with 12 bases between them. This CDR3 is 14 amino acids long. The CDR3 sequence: CASSHARMDYEQYF. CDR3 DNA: TGCGCCAGCAGCCACGCCCGGATGGACTACGAGCAGTACTTC.

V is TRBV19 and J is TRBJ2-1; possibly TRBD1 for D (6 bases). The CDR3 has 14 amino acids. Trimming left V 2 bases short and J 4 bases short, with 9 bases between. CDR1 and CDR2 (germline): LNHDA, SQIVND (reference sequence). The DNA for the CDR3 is TGTGCCAGTAGTATATTCGGACAGTACAATGAGCAGTTCTTC. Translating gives CASSIFGQYNEQFF.

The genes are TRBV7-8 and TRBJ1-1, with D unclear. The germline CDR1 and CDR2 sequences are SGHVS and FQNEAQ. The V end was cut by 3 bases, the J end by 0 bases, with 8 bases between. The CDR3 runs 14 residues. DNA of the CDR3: TGTGCCAGCAGCTTCCTAGCCGTGAACACTGAAGCTTTCTTT. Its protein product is CASSFLAVNTEAFF.

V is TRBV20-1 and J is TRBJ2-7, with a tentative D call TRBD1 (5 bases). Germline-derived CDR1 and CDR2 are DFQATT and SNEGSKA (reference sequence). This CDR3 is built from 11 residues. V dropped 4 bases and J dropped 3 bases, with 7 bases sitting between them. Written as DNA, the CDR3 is TGCAGTGCTAAGGGGAACTACGAGCAGTACTTC. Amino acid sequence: CSAKGNYEQYF.

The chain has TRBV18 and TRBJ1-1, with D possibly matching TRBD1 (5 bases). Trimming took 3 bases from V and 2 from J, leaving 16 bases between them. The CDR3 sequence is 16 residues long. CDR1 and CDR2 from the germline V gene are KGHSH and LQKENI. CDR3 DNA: TGTGCCAGCTCACCGATGCCACGGGGGATAAACACTGAAGCTTTCTTT. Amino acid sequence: CASSPMPRGINTEAFF.

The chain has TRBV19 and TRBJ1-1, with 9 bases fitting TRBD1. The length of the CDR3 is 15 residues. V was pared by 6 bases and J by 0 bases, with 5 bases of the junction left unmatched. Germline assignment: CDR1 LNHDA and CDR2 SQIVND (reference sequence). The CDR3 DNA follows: TGTGCCAGTAGCAGGACAGGGGCCCTGAACACTGAAGCTTTCTTT. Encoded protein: CASSRTGALNTEAFF.